The T cell receptor (beta chain) described here comes from a study of blood T cell repertoires in COVID-19 (dated by TCRdb to the early 2020s). About the full investigation: Samples from collaborators originated in the United States, Italy and Spain and spanned both the acute and convalescent phases of COVID-19. The prospective study material was composed of cDNA or gDNA derived from T cells, B-cell-depleted T cells, or PBMCs. The dataset comprised deeply sampled blood TCRbeta repertoires from subjects exposed to, actively infected with, or recovered from COVID-19. A freely available public database, intended as a resource for researchers studying the immune response to SARS-CoV-2, is where the repertoires were released. Samples came from the ongoing ImmuneRACE study (first 160 participants) plus 1,254 subjects from 6 global collaborators. A de-identified subject ID, COVID-19 status, age in years and sex were almost always included in the sample metadata. HLA class I and class II types, where available, came from metadata supplied by the sample provider rather than from assay-based typing.

V is reduced by 3 bases and J by 0 bases, leaving a spacing of 15 bases between them. Including cysteine and phenylalanine, the CDR3 has 16 amino acids. Only the CDR3 DNA is retained, 48 bases long and in frame from the first base. For CDR1 and CDR2, the germline V gene (reference sequence) lists GTSNPN and SVGIG. Enrolling through a virtual design, the prospective study's participants ranged in age from roughly 18 to 95 years and lived across 24 United States geographic areas. To assign participants to cohorts, the prospective study relied on clinical history that participants themselves reported in a screening survey and a study questionnaire. In the prospective study, whole blood, serum and a nasopharyngeal or oropharyngeal swab were collected from each participant by mobile phlebotomists. Prospective study participants could optionally give additional blood draws and questionnaires over an approximately two-month period. Before DNA extraction, prospective study blood samples were shipped either frozen or at room temperature.

Overall study results and their limits: The amount of clinical and demographic metadata varied by source and participant and was provided uncurated.

As for this clone: Its target antigen remains unknown. Per-nucleotide qualities are absent, and no much larger clonotype sits a single base away.

TCRbeta CDR3 regions were amplified from genomic DNA by means of the immunoSEQ Assay, a bias-controlled multiplex PCR. In the source study's methods: The number of nucleated cells in each sample was estimated by amplification of reference gene primers within the assay. To quantify the absolute abundance of each unique TCRbeta CDR3 rearrangement, sequence reads were collapsed and filtered. For each sample, productive Simpson clonality was calculated by taking the square root of Simpson's diversity index across productive rearrangements. TCRdb re-hosts the immuneACCESS table, in-frame sequences only. Its copies lack some clones; in the studies checked, an unresolved V gene accounts for under half of them, and the cause for the rest is not known. The V and J calls and clone size come from that table; D and trimming were worked out from the DNA. The sample records about 260,000 clones, just under 90% of which are singletons. The ten most abundant clones make up roughly 4% of the sample.

The sequence is built from TRBV30 and TRBJ1-3; D gene: possibly TRBD1, on 6 matching bases. The TCR sequence derives from a woman aged 25 to 39 with acute COVID-19. The specimen sequenced was PBMCs or T cells enriched from blood (not recorded which). CDR3 protein: CAWSPGTHYSGNTIYF. The sequenced DNA: TGTGCCTGGAGCCCGGGGACACATTACTCTGGAAACACCATATATTTT. The full variable domain, completed from the reference TRBV30 and TRBJ1-3 proteins outside the CDR3, reads SQTIHQWPATLVQPVGSPLSLECTVEGTSNPNLYWYRQAAGRGLQLLFYSVGIGQISSEVPQNLSASRPQDRQFILSSKKLLLSDSGFYLCAWSPGTHYSGNTIYFGEGSWLTVV.